The present T cell receptor beta chain was sequenced within a study of cytomegalovirus exposure and HLA in healthy donors. Across the study: An earlier analysis found fewer than 120 million unique TCR beta sequences from 200 million or so T cells. Study conclusions and caveats: Researchers reported in a later analysis that a missense DCLRE1C variant was tied to TCR beta V- and J-gene trimming. In a later analysis, at a false discovery rate of 0.05, 15,000 to 20,000 TCR beta sequences matched HLA alleles.

Primers included in the PCR were 60 Vbeta and 13 Jbeta primers. Generated by immunoSEQ multiplex PCR, the TCRdb table keeps only in-frame clones and is missing some. Of some 160,000 clones in the sample, 70% to 80% were seen once. V trimming: 2 bases; J trimming: 1 base; junction bases outside the gene matches: 4. The germline V gene has CDR1 SGHVS and CDR2 FNYEAQ. The CDR3 runs to 15 residues. Regarding this clone: The antigen is unknown.

The donors (healthy individuals) were bone marrow donors. The receptor was derived from a woman aged 40 to 49 in good health and CMV-seronegative. What was sequenced was PBMCs. V and J are TRBV7-6 and TRBJ2-7; 8 bases are a match to TRBD2. The CDR3 here is CASSLLAGRSYEQYF. The CDR3, as DNA: TGTGCCAGCAGCTTACTAGCGGGCCGGTCCTACGAGCAGTACTTC.